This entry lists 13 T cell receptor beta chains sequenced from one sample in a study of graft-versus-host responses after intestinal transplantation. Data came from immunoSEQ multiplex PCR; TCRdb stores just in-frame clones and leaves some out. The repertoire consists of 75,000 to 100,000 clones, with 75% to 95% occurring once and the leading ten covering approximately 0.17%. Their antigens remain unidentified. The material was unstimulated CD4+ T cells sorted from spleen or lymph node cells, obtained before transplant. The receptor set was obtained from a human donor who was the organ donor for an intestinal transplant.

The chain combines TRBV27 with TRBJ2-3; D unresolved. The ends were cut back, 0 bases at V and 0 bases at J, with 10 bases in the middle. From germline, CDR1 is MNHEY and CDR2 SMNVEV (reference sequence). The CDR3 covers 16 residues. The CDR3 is CASSLSRVSSTDTQYF. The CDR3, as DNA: TGTGCCAGCAGTTTATCTCGGGTGTCTAGCACAGATACGCAGTATTTT.

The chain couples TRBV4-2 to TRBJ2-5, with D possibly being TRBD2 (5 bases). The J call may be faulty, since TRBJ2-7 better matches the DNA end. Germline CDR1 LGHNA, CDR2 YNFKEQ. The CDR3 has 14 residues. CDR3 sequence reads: CASSQDGLGYEQYF. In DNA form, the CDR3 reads TGTGCCAGCAGCCAAGACGGACTGGGGTACGAGCAGTACTTC.

CDR3 sequence reads: CASSRTDTDTQYF. CDR3 coding DNA: TGCGCCAGCAGCCGGACAGACACAGATACGCAGTATTTT. This rearrangement joins TRBV5-1 to TRBJ2-3; weak D call: TRBD1 (6 bases). The germline CDR1 and CDR2 sequences are SGHRS and YFSETQ. V dropped 4 bases and J dropped 2 bases, with 8 bases sitting between them. The CDR3 covers 13 residues.

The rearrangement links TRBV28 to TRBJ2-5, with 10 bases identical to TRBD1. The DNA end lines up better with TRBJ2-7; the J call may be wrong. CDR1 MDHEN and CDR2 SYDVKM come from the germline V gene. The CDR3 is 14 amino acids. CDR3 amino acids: CASRSGQGIHEQYF. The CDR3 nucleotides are TGTGCCAGCAGATCGGGACAGGGGATCCACGAGCAGTACTTC.

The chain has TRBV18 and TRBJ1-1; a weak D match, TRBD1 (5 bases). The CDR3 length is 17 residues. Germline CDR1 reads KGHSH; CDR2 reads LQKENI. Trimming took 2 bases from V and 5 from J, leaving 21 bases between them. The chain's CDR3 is CASSPAPRRRGGTEAFF. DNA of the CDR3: TGTGCCAGCTCACCAGCCCCCCGTCGGCGGGGGGGAACTGAAGCTTTCTTT.

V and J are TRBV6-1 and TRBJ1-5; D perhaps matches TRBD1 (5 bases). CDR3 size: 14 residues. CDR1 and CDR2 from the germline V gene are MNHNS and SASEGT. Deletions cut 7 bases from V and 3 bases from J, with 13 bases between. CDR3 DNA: TGTGCCAGCACTTTCGGGGGGAACAATCAGCCCCAGCATTTT. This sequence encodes CASTFGGNNQPQHF.

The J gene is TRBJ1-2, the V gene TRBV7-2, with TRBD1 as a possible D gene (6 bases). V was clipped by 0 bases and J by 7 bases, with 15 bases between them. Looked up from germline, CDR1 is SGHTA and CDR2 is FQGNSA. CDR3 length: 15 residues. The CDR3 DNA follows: TGTGCCAGCAGCTTAGCGAGGGGCCAGGGGAGTGGCTACACCTTC. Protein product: CASSLARGQGSGYTF.

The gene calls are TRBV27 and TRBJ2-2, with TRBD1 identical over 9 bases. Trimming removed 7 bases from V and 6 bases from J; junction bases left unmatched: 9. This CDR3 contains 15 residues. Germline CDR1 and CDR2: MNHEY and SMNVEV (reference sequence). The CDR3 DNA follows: TGTGCCAGCACCCCGGGACAGGGCTTCCCCGGGGAGCTGTTTTTT. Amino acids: CASTPGQGFPGELFF.

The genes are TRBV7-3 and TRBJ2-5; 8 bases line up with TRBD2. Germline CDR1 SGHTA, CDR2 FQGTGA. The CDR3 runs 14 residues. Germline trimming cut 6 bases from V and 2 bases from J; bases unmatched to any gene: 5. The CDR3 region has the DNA TGTGCCAGCAGTCACAGCGGGGGACAAGAGACCCAGTACTTC. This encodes CASSHSGGQETQYF.

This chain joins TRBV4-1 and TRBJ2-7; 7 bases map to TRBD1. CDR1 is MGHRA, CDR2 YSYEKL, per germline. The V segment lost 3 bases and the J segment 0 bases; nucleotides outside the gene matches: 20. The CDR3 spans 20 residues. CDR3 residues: CASSHSATGTEVRDSYEQYF. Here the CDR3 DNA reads TGCGCCAGCAGCCACTCAGCTACCGGGACAGAGGTGAGGGACTCCTACGAGCAGTACTTC.

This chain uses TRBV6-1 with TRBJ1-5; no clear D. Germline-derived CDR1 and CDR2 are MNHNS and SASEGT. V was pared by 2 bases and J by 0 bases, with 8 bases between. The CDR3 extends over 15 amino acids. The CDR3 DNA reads TGTGCCAGCAGTGAACCAGCGGGTAGCAATCAGCCCCAGCATTTT. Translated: CASSEPAGSNQPQHF.

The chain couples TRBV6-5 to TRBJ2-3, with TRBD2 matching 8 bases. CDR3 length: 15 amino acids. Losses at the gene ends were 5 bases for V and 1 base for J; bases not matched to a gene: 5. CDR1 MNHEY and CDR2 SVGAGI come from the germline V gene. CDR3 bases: TGTGCCAGCAGTCCCTATAGCGGGGGCACAGATACGCAGTATTTT. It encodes CASSPYSGGTDTQYF.

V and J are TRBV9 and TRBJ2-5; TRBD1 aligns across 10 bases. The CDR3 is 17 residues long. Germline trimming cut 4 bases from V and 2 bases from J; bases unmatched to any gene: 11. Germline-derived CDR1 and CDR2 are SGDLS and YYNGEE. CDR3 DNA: TGTGCCAGCAGCCCCCCAGGGGGGACAGGGGTTCAAGAGACCCAGTACTTC. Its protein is CASSPPGGTGVQETQYF.